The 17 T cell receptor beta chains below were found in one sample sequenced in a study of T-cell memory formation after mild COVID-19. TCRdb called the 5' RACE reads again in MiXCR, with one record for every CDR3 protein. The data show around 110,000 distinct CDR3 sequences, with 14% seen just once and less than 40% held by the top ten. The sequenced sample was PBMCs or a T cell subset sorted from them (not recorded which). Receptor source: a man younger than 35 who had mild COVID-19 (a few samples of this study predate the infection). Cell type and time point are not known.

Written as DNA, the CDR3 is TGCGCCAGCAGCCCCACGGCCAGAGGGCGGGAGCAGTACGTC. It codes for CASSPTARGREQYV. V is TRBV4-1 and J is TRBJ2-7, with D possibly TRBD2 on 5 matching bases. CDR3 length: 14 residues. CDR1 and CDR2 from the germline V gene are MGHRA and YSYEKL. Trimming took 4 bases from V and 7 from J, leaving 17 bases between them.

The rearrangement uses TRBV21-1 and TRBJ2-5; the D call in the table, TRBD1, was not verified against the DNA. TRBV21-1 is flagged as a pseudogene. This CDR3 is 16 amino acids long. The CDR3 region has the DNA TGTGCCAGCAGCATTAGGGGGATCGGTGGCGGAGAGACCCAGTACTTC. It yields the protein CASSIRGIGGGETQYF.

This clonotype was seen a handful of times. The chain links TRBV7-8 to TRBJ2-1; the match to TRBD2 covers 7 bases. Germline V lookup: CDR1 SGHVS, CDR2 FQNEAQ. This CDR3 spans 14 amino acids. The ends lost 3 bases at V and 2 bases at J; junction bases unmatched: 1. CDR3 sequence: CASSFGTTYNEQFF. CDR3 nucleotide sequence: TGTGCCAGCAGCTTCGGGACTACCTACAATGAGCAGTTCTTC.

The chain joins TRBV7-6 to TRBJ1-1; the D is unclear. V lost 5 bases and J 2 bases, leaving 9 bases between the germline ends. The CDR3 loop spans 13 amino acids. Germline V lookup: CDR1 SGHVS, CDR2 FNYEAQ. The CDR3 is CASSTWANTEAFF. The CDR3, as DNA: TGTGCCAGCAGCACCTGGGCTAACACTGAAGCTTTCTTT.

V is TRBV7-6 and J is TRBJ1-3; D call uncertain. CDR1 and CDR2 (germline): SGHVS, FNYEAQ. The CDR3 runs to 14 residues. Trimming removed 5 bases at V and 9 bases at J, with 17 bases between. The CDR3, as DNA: TGTGCCAGCAGCCCGGCTGTGTTGGATGCCACCATATATTTT. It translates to CASSPAVLDATIYF.

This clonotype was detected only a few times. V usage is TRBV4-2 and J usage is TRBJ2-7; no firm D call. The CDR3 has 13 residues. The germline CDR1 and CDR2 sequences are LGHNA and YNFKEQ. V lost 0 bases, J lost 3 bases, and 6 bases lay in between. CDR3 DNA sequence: TGTGCCAGCAGCCAAGAGCAGCTCTACGAGCAGTACTTC. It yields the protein CASSQEQLYEQYF.

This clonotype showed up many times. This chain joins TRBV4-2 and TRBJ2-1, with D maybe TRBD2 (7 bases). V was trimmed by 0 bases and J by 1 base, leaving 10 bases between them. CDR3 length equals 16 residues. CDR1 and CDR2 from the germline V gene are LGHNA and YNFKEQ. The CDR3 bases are TGTGCCAGCAGCCAAGATAAGGGGGGGTCCTACAATGAGCAGTTCTTC. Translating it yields CASSQDKGGSYNEQFF.

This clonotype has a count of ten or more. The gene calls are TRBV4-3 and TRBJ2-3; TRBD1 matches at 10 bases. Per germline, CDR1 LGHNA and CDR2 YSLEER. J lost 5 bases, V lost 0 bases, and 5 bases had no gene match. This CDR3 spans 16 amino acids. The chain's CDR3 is CASSQDQDRGQDTQYF. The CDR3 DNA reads TGCGCCAGCAGCCAAGATCAAGACAGGGGGCAAGATACGCAGTATTTT.

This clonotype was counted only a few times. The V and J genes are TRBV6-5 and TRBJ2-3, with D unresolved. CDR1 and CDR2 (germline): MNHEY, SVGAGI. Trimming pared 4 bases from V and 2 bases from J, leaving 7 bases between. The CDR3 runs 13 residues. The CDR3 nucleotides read TGTGCCAGCAGTTCGGCCTTCACAGATACGCAGTATTTT. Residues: CASSSAFTDTQYF.

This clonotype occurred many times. The CDR3 DNA follows: TGCGCCAGCAGCCAAGAATGGCGGGAGCAGTTCTTC. It is translated as CASSQEWREQFF. This sequence joins TRBV4-1 and TRBJ2-1; no firm D call. The germline V gene has CDR1 MGHRA and CDR2 YSYEKL. This CDR3 is built from 12 residues. Trimming left V 0 bases short and J 10 bases short, with 7 bases between.

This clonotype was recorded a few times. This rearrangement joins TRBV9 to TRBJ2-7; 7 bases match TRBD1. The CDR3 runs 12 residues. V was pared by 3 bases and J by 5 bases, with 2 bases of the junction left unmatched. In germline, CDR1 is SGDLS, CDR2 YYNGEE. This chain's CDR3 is CASSATGNEQYF. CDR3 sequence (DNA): TGTGCCAGCAGCGCGACAGGGAACGAGCAGTACTTC.

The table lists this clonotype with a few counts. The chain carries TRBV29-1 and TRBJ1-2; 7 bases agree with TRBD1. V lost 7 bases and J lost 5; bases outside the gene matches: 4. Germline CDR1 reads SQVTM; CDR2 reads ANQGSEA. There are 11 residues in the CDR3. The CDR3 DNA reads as TGCAGCGCTACAGGGGCTTATGGCTACACCTTC. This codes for CSATGAYGYTF.

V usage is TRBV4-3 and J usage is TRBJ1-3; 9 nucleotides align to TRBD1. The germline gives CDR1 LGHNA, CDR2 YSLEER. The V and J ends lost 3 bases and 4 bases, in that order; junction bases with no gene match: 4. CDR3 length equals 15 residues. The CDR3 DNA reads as TGCGCCAGCAGCCAGGGGACAGGGAGCGGAAACACCATATATTTT. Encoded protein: CASSQGTGSGNTIYF.

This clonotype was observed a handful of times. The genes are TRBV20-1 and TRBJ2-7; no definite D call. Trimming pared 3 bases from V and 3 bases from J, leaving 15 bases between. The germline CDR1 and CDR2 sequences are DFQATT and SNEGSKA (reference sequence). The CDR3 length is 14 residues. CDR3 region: CSASPLRLGYEQYF. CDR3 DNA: TGCAGTGCTAGCCCCCTGAGGCTCGGCTACGAGCAGTACTTC.

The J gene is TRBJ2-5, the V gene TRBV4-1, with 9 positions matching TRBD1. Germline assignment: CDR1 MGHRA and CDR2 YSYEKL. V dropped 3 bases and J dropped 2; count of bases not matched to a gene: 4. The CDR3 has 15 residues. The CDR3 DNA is TGCGCCAGCAGCCAGGCGACAGGGGGGCAAGAGACCCAGTACTTC. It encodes CASSQATGGQETQYF.

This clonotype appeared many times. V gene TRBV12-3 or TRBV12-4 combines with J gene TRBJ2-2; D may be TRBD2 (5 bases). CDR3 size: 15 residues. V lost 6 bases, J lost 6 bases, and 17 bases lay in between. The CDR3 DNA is TGTGCCAGCAGCTTACCCCGGGGAGTCTCCGGGGAGCTGTTTTTT. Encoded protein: CASSLPRGVSGELFF.

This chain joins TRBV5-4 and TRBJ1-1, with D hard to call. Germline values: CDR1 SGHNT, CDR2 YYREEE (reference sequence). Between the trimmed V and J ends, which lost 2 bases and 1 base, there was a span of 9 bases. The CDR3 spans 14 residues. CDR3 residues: CASSLYPENTEAFF. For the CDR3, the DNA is TGTGCCAGCAGCTTATATCCAGAGAACACTGAAGCTTTCTTT.